This entry is about one TCR beta chain. Its specific antigen is unknown. Within one base of it there is no much larger clone, and no base qualities were kept. The data belong to a study of OX40 agonist ivuxolimab in advanced cancers. With respect to the entire study: Ivuxolimab was an agonistic, fully human IgG2 monoclonal antibody directed against OX40 (CD134), a costimulatory receptor. Intravenous ivuxolimab was administered to patients every 2 weeks at six dose levels: 0.01, 0.1, 0.3, 1.5, 3 and 10 mg/kg. Of the approximately 54 patients in dose escalation, 19 had hepatocellular carcinoma, about 15 had melanoma, 9 had renal cell carcinoma and 9 had head and neck cancer. In the dose-escalation cohort, 82.7% of patients were male, and the mean age was about 55 years, with a range of about 23 to 85. Prior anti-PD-1, anti-PD-L1 or anti-CTLA-4 therapy was permitted, and checkpoint inhibitors had been received by roughly 40% of dose-escalation patients. Three dose-escalation patients achieved partial responses, one with hepatocellular carcinoma and two with cutaneous melanoma. Peripheral TCRbeta sequencing aimed to test whether ivuxolimab altered TCR sequence diversity and caused clonal T-cell expansion. The paper covers the monotherapy dose-escalation part of the phase I ivuxolimab trial, which included N ≈ 50 patients. On the study overall, not on this receptor specifically: Which antigens the clonally expanded peripheral T cells were specific for was not determined. At doses of 0.1 to 3.0 mg/kg, clonal expansion of both CD4+ and CD8+ blood T cells was observed from baseline to week 6. After ivuxolimab, CD8+ T cells had more expanded clones than CD4+ T cells on average. Low levels of normalized T-cell clonal expansion were also seen in some patients who did not respond. In partial responders in the 0.1-3.0 mg/kg groups, normalized peripheral clonal expansion was found to be among the lowest, especially among CD8+ T cells.

V has 5 bases trimmed and J has 2 bases trimmed; junction bases matching no gene number 9. Reading from cysteine to phenylalanine, the CDR3 counts 15 amino acids. Solely the CDR3 DNA is kept, with 45 bases framed from the first base. Taken from the germline V gene (reference sequence), the CDR1 and CDR2 loops are MNHNY and SVGAGI. Patients with autoimmune disease history or receiving systemic immunosuppression were excluded from the trial. In every dose cohort, peripheral blood was drawn for TCR sequencing at baseline, cycle 4 day 1, and cycle 7 day 1. Samples came from an open-label, multicenter, first-in-human phase I dose-escalation trial of ivuxolimab. Adults with locally advanced or metastatic head and neck squamous cell, hepatocellular, melanoma or renal cell carcinoma were enrolled in the trial. CD4+ and CD8+ T cells were sorted separately from peripheral blood before TCR sequencing. To sequence the TCRbeta CDR3 region, genomic DNA was isolated from the sorted cells. TCRbeta CDR3 regions were sequenced using the immunoSEQ Assay. What TCRdb holds here is the immuneACCESS table cut down to in-frame rearrangements. Part of the clones is not present; checked against another copy, under half of the missing clones reflect an unresolved V gene, and the others are unexplained. Across this sample there are just over 60,000 clones, with 91% seen only once. Roughly an eighth of the sample rests with the top ten.

The TCR comes from an adult with an advanced solid tumor such as melanoma, head and neck, liver or kidney cancer. The material sequenced was CD4+ or CD8+ T cells sorted from blood, taken in a trial of the OX40 agonist ivuxolimab. The chain employs TRBV6-6 and TRBJ2-7; TRBD1 matches 7 bases in the middle. The nucleotide sequence is given as TGTGCCAGCAGTCCTAGGACAGGCCGAGCCTACGAGCAGTACTTC. Translated, it gives CASSPRTGRAYEQYF.